The 2 T cell receptor beta chains given below trace back to one sample, sequenced in a study of control samples from healthy donors and cancer patients. The repertoire was sequenced with immunoSEQ multiplex PCR; TCRdb's copy has only in-frame clones and lacks some. The profile shows over 100,000 clones, approximately 88% of them singletons. The source material was blood. The receptors shown here come from a man aged 40-50 years in good health.

CDR3: CASSGGTLNEKLFF. In nucleotides, the CDR3 is TGTGCCAGCAGCGGCGGGACGCTGAATGAAAAACTGTTTTTT. The chain recombines TRBV5-8 with TRBJ1-4, with D tentatively TRBD1 (5 bases). The CDR3 runs 14 residues. Per the germline V gene, CDR1 is SGHTS and CDR2 is YDEGEE. V lost 4 bases and J lost 5, with 12 bases in between.

The genes are TRBV6-5 and TRBJ1-2; D call uncertain. Germline loops: CDR1 MNHEY, CDR2 SVGAGI. Trimming removed 2 bases at V and 2 bases at J, with 6 bases between. This CDR3 region has 13 residues. CDR3 residues: CASSYGQNYGYTF. CDR3 in DNA: TGTGCCAGCAGTTACGGGCAGAACTATGGCTACACCTTC.